The clone carrying this T cell receptor beta chain has more than one count but fewer than ten. Its antigen is unknown. Unique molecular identifiers were added to individual cDNA molecules. Each CDR3 protein gets one entry after TCRdb re-called the 5' RACE reads with MiXCR. The profile shows fewer than 65,000 distinct CDR3 sequences, 8.7% of them singletons. The source of the sample is a study of early T cells in non-severe SARS-CoV-2 infection. In the study overall: Bulk RNA isolated from unsorted whole blood underwent sequencing; chains were not paired.

This CDR3 has 15 residues. In germline, CDR1 is DFQATT, CDR2 SNEGSKA (reference sequence). V lost 0 bases and J lost 5, with 13 bases in between. Points from the study as a whole: VDJdb matching favored anti-spike CD8 responses, missing private and CD4 specificities.

The material sequenced was whole blood, taken at baseline. The chain recombines TRBV20-1 with TRBJ2-2, with D tentatively TRBD1 (5 bases). The receptor was derived from an adult who was a healthcare worker with PCR-confirmed SARS-CoV-2 infection or an uninfected control (not recorded which). The CDR3 nucleotides are TGCAGTGCTAGAGATCCTACAGGTTCAACCGGGGAGCTGTTTTTT. Translating it yields CSARDPTGSTGELFF.